A single sample gave rise to the 9 T cell receptor beta chains below, sequenced in a study of cytomegalovirus exposure and HLA in healthy donors (dated by TCRdb to 2017 to 2019). Libraries were made using the immunoSEQ multiplex PCR assay. For the multiplex PCR, a mixture combining 60 forward primers for TCR Vbeta segments and 13 reverse primers for TCR Jbeta segments was used. TCRdb obtained this table from immuneACCESS and retained in-frame rearrangements with V and J assigned. These tables miss some clones; where compared with another copy, unresolved V genes account for less than half of the shortfall, and the remainder is unexplained. Here the sample has over 150,000 clones; approximately 79% occur a single time. The ten largest clonotypes hold 1.5% to 2% of the sample. Material for sequencing was PBMCs. The receptors stem from a human donor in good health.

The V gene is TRBV19, the J gene TRBJ1-3; TRBD1 agrees at 8 bases. Germline V gene data show CDR1 as LNHDA and CDR2 as SQIVND (reference sequence). Germline trimming cut 5 bases from V and 4 bases from J; bases unmatched to any gene: 10. The CDR3 has 16 residues. CDR3 sequence reads: CASSVGQGRAGNTIYF. For the CDR3, the DNA is TGTGCCAGTAGTGTTGGACAGGGAAGGGCGGGAAACACCATATATTTT.

The chain has TRBV7-9 and TRBJ2-3; possibly TRBD1 for D (5 bases). V was shortened by 1 base and J by 4 bases, with 18 bases between the two germline ends. This CDR3 region has 17 residues. Looked up from germline, CDR1 is SEHNR and CDR2 is FQNEAQ (reference sequence). CDR3: CASSLVRPGIWADTQYF. DNA of the CDR3: TGTGCCAGCAGCTTAGTACGCCCAGGGATTTGGGCAGATACGCAGTATTTT.

This clone was counted between two and nine times. The chain combines TRBV25-1 with TRBJ2-7, with a weak D call TRBD2 (5 bases). Germline V gene data show CDR1 as MGHDK and CDR2 as SYGVNS. The CDR3 extends over 13 amino acids. Trimming cost V 1 base and J 6 bases, with 10 bases left between them. The CDR3 here is CASSELASGEQYF. As DNA, the CDR3 is TGTGCCAGCAGTGAATTGGCCAGCGGCGAGCAGTACTTC.

The chain combines TRBV27 with TRBJ2-3; TRBD1 matches at 9 bases. This CDR3 contains 15 residues. V lost 5 bases to trimming and J lost 2 bases; unmatched junction nucleotides: 5. In germline, CDR1 is MNHEY, CDR2 SMNVEV (reference sequence). The CDR3 DNA is TGTGCCAGCAGTCTCCGGGACAGGGCCACAGATACGCAGTATTTT. Amino acid sequence: CASSLRDRATDTQYF.

Only a few counts were recorded for this clone. The V call is TRBV4-1, the J call TRBJ1-2, with TRBD1 as a possible D gene (5 bases). CDR1 and CDR2 (germline): MGHRA, YSYEKL. V gave up 1 base and J gave up 5 bases, with 5 bases separating them. The CDR3 extends over 12 amino acids. The DNA of the CDR3 is TGCGCCAGCAGCCAAGCAGGGTATGGCTACACCTTC. This sequence encodes CASSQAGYGYTF.

Of note for this clone: Other DNA sequences in this sample translate to the same CDR3. V and J are TRBV6-5 and TRBJ2-3; D is unclear. Looked up from germline, CDR1 is MNHEY and CDR2 is SVGAGI. The CDR3 consists of 13 residues. V lost 5 bases, J lost 0 bases, and 6 bases lay in between. As DNA, the CDR3 is TGTGCCAGCAGTCTAACTAGCACAGATACGCAGTATTTT. It encodes CASSLTSTDTQYF.

The chain carries TRBV9 and TRBJ2-5; maybe TRBD2 (5 bases). Trimming shortened V by 3 bases and J by 5 bases, and 14 bases separated the two germline ends. The CDR3 extends over 14 amino acids. Germline V gene sequence: CDR1 SGDLS, CDR2 YYNGEE. The CDR3 DNA reads as TGTGCCAGCAGCGGACTATCCGGAGCTGAGACCCAGTACTTC. This gives the protein CASSGLSGAETQYF.

This clone was seen more than once but under ten times. The genes are TRBV7-2 and TRBJ2-5; 8 bases are a match to TRBD1. Germline V CDR1 and CDR2: SGHTA, FQGNSA. V shed 5 bases, J shed 1 base, and the junction held 6 bases outside the gene matches. The CDR3 has 15 residues. The CDR3 DNA follows: TGTGCCAGCAGCGGGTACACAGGGGGCCAAGAGACCCAGTACTTC. Translating it yields CASSGYTGGQETQYF.

This clone was recorded only once. The V and J genes are TRBV10-3 and TRBJ1-3; the match to TRBD1 covers 7 bases. CDR1 ENHRY and CDR2 SYGVKD come from the germline V gene. The CDR3 totals 13 residues. J lost 4 bases, V lost 6 bases, and 3 bases had no gene match. The CDR3 is CAISGDSGNTIYF. The CDR3, as DNA: TGTGCCATCAGCGGGGACAGCGGAAACACCATATATTTT.